This TCR beta chain was sequenced in a study of T cell responses to AZD1222 COVID-19 vaccine. Study overall: The analysis combined second doses at about 4 or about 12 weeks. Overall study results and limits: Two AZD1222 doses significantly raised spike-specific TCR breadth and depth over controls. The sample set comprised mostly white British donors with more females, and clonal diversity was possibly underestimated.

Germline CDR1 reads MNHEY; CDR2 reads SMNVEV (reference sequence). V dropped 6 bases and J dropped 2 bases, with 14 bases sitting between them. This CDR3 region has 16 residues. This clone was recorded many times. Its antigen is unknown. This table comes from immunoSEQ multiplex PCR, and its TCRdb copy is limited to in-frame clones, with some not included. The sample includes 70,000 to 90,000 clones, almost 80% seen only once; the top ten take more than 20%. The rearrangement joins TRBV27 to TRBJ2-6, with D perhaps TRBD1 or TRBD2 (5 bases each). The TCR originated in an adult in good health. Sequenced here: peripheral blood, sampled on day 0 of AZD1222 vaccination. As DNA, the CDR3 is TGTGCCAGCAGCTTACTCGGGGCTGCTGGGGCCAACGTCCTGACTTTC. Its translation: CASSLLGAAGANVLTF.